The subject of this entry is one TCR beta chain. The data stem from a study of response to subunit inactivated influenza vaccine. TCRdb used MiXCR to reprocess the RT-PCR reads, holding one entry per CDR3 protein. The data hold more than 550,000 distinct CDR3 sequences, with around 11% observed a single time. This CDR3 contains 17 residues. Germline assignment: CDR1 LGHNA and CDR2 YNFKEQ. J gave up 8 bases and V 3 bases, and 15 bases lay outside the gene matches. In addition, the sample was reused for a study of T cells expressing NK-cell markers. That report notes: It was by 5'RACE template switching with UMIs that TCR beta cDNA was made.

The source material was PBMCs from blood, sampled on the day of vaccination. The rearrangement joins TRBV4-2 to TRBJ2-1; TRBD1 agrees at 8 bases. The source of this sequence is a man in his fifties who received an inactivated influenza vaccine. DNA of the CDR3: TGTGCCAGCAGCCATCCCCGTGGACAGGGTTTAAATTATGAGCAGTTCTTC. This encodes CASSHPRGQGLNYEQFF.